Ten or more counts support the clone carrying this T cell receptor (beta chain). As handled by the study authors: CDR3 was compared across clinicopathological groups, and the resulting differences were used to build a distant-metastasis classifier for papillary thyroid cancer. TCRdb recomputed clones from the PCR reads via MiXCR. The V and J calls follow TCRdb's processing rather than the paper's. Seen here are under 55,000 clones, roughly 15% observed once, and the top ten hold roughly 3%. The length of the CDR3 is 16 residues. V lost 0 bases and J lost 4, with 16 bases in between. CDR1 and CDR2 (germline): SGHKS, YYEKEE (reference sequence). Patients were all untreated before their thyroid surgery. The sample is drawn from a study of metastatic and nonmetastatic thyroid tumors. Study information: Repertoires from malignant and benign thyroid patients were compared across blood and tumor or nodule tissue.

Sequenced input: blood. The chain joins TRBV5-5 to TRBJ2-5; D is undetermined. The receptor was derived from a female donor with papillary thyroid cancer or a benign thyroid nodule (not recorded which). Some clones in this sample may be carry-over from other donors' samples. CDR3 amino acids: CASSLGVAPLRETQYF. CDR3 DNA sequence: TGTGCCAGCAGCTTGGGGGTAGCCCCCCTGCGAGAGACCCAGTACTTC.